The present T cell receptor (beta chain) was sequenced within a study of shared clonotypes between healthy human individuals. In the case of this clone: The target antigen is unknown.

The CDR3 has 14 residues. Germline CDR1 reads MNHEY; CDR2 reads SVGAGI. The trim removed 2 bases at V and 8 bases at J, leaving 5 bases unmatched. As handled by the study authors: ImmunoSEQ supplied junction-only sequences lacking quality scores, so filtering was different. The method was immunoSEQ multiplex PCR; TCRdb's version includes in-frame clones alone and lacks a portion of them. Clonal size and the V and J genes are those of that table, whereas D and trimming came from the DNA. This repertoire shows approximately 2.1 million clones, 90% to 95% found once; its top ten account for 0.3% to 0.4%. Only Caucasian adults living in Nashville, Tennessee made up the donor group. General study results and limits: For sorted subsets, rarefaction showed incomplete sequencing despite large depth. Naive subsets tended to show greater estimated richness than memory subsets.

Sequencing was done on a sample of naive CD4+ T cells from PBMCs. Subset denoted: CD45RA+ positively selected. The chain uses TRBV6-5 and TRBJ2-1; 8 bases line up with TRBD1. This clonotype originated in a man between 18 and 35 years old in good health. Some clones in this sample may be carry-over from other donors' samples. The CDR3 loop reads CASSYRAGGYEQFF. The CDR3 DNA follows: TGTGCCAGCAGTTACCGTGCAGGGGGCTATGAGCAGTTCTTC.